The entry that follows covers one T cell receptor (beta chain) sequence. Its antigen is currently unknown. This entry belongs to a study of shared clonotypes between healthy human individuals. Background on the study: Researchers assigned three CD4 naive, three CD4 memory, two CD8 naive and one CD8 memory plate to each donor.

The J segment lost 4 bases and the V segment lost 6 bases, leaving 5 bases of the junction unmatched. Per the germline V gene, CDR1 is LNHDA and CDR2 is SQIVND (reference sequence). The CDR3 runs to 14 residues. Assay: immunoSEQ multiplex PCR; the TCRdb copy retains only in-frame clones and omits some. The table records 780,000 or so clones, around 70% of them present only once. Findings of the study overall: Sorted-subset samples were not fully sequenced, rarefaction indicated. Lower generation probabilities were found for non-shared clonotypes than for those shared by all four donors.

Healthy and HIV-negative, the adult donors had no recent acute infections or vaccinations. The chain combines TRBV19 with TRBJ1-2; 10 positions agree with TRBD1. Sequencing was done on a sample of memory CD4+ T cells sorted from blood. Subset described: CD45RA-negative fraction. This receptor was taken from a woman in her twenties or thirties in good health. Here the CDR3 reads CASRTGGAGYGYTF. Here the CDR3 DNA reads TGTGCCAGTAGGACAGGGGGCGCCGGCTATGGCTACACCTTC. The variable domain in full, completed from reference TRBV19 and TRBJ1-2, reads DGGITQSPKYLFRKEGQNVTLSCEQNLNHDAMYWYRQDPGQGLRLIYYSQIVNDFQKGDIAEGYSVSREKKESFPLTVTSAQKNPTAFYLCASRTGGAGYGYTFGSGTRLTVV.